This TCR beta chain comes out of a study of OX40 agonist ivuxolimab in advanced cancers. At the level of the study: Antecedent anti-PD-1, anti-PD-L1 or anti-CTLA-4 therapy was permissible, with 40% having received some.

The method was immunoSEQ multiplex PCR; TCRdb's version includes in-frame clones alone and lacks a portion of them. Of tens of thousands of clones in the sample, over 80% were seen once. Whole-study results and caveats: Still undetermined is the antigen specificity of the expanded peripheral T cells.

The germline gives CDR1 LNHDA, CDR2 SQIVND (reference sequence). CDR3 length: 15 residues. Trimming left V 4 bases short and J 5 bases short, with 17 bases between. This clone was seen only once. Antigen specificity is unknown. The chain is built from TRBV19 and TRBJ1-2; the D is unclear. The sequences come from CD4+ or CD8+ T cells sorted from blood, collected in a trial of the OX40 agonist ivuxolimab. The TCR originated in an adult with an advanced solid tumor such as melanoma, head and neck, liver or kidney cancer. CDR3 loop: CASSTAAGGVYGYTF. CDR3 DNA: TGTGCCAGTAGTACGGCAGCTGGAGGAGTTTATGGCTACACCTTC.